The present entry profiles one T cell receptor (beta chain) with its context. Germline CDR1 and CDR2: SGHKS and YYEKEE (reference sequence). V dropped 0 bases and J dropped 10; count of bases not matched to a gene: 10. This CDR3 spans 16 amino acids. This entry comes from a study of cytomegalovirus exposure and HLA in healthy donors. The PCR employed 60 Vbeta primers together with 13 Jbeta primers. Libraries were prepared by immunoSEQ multiplex PCR; TCRdb keeps only in-frame clonotypes and omits some of them. This table holds around 110,000 clones, roughly 80% found once. This chain uses TRBV5-5 with TRBJ2-5; 12 bases are shared with TRBD1. The sample comprised PBMCs. The clonotype originates from a man younger than 40 in good health and CMV-seronegative. DNA of the CDR3: TGTGCCAGCAGCTTGGAGGGACAGGGGGCTTTGGGGAACCAGTACTTC. Translated, it gives CASSLEGQGALGNQYF.